Each of the 3 T cell receptor beta chains below was sequenced from the same sample in a study of cytomegalovirus exposure and HLA in healthy donors. This PCR relied on a set of 60 Vbeta primers and 13 Jbeta primers. The repertoire was sequenced with immunoSEQ multiplex PCR; TCRdb's copy has only in-frame clones and lacks some. This sample contains some 200,000 clones. Material for sequencing was PBMCs. The origin of the receptors is a girl aged 2 to 10 in good health and CMV-seropositive.

This chain connects TRBV5-6 to TRBJ2-3; the match to TRBD2 covers 8 bases. CDR1 SGHDT and CDR2 YYEEEE come from the germline V gene. There are 19 residues in the CDR3. V dropped 5 bases and J dropped 3; count of bases not matched to a gene: 20. The DNA for the CDR3 is TGTGCCAGCAGAGCTTGTGTGTTTCAGCGGGAGAGGTTTACAGATACGCAGTATTTT. Translation: CASRACVFQRERFTDTQYF.

The CDR3 here is CSVVLAAEGGTEAFF. The CDR3 DNA follows: TGCAGCGTCGTTTTGGCCGCGGAAGGAGGTACTGAAGCTTTCTTT. The V call is TRBV29-1, the J call TRBJ1-1, with no clear D. This CDR3 has 15 amino acids. Germline V gives CDR1 SQVTM, CDR2 ANQGSEA. The germline V and J ends were trimmed by 6 bases and 5 bases, with 22 bases remaining between them.

This chain links TRBV6-1 with TRBJ2-7; D gene uncertain. The germline V and J ends were trimmed by 5 bases and 3 bases, with 8 bases remaining between them. CDR1 is MNHNS and CDR2 is SASEGT in the germline V gene. The CDR3 runs to 12 residues. CDR3 DNA: TGTGCCAGCAGTCCTAGAGACTACGAGCAGTACTTC. Translation: CASSPRDYEQYF.